The 26 T cell receptor beta chains presented below share a single source sample, sequenced in a study of cytomegalovirus exposure and HLA in healthy donors. The study ran its PCR with 60 Vbeta and 13 Jbeta primers. Clones were read by immunoSEQ multiplex PCR, and TCRdb kept only the in-frame ones, dropping some. This table holds some 110,000 clones, about 80% found once. Sequencing was performed on PBMCs. The receptors shown here come from a man over 45 in good health and CMV-seropositive.

The V call is TRBV5-8, the J call TRBJ2-7, with 7 positions matching TRBD2. J lost 5 bases, V lost 7 bases, and 9 bases had no gene match. Germline CDR1 is SGHTS and CDR2 is YDEGEE. The CDR3 is made up of 13 amino acids. In DNA, the CDR3 is TGTGCCAGCCGCGGTCGGGGGGTCAACGAGCAGTACTTC. It yields the protein CASRGRGVNEQYF.

The rearrangement joins TRBV29-1 to TRBJ2-3, with 11 bases matching TRBD2. Germline V gives CDR1 SQVTM, CDR2 ANQGSEA. J lost 3 bases, V lost 8 bases, and 13 bases had no gene match. The CDR3 totals 16 residues. Here the CDR3 DNA reads TGCAGCACCATGAAGGCTAGCGGGGGGACGACAGATACGCAGTATTTT. This translates into CSTMKASGGTTDTQYF.

This clone was recorded a few times. The V and J genes are TRBV30 and TRBJ2-6; D might be TRBD2 (5 bases). The CDR3 is made up of 13 amino acids. V shed 7 bases and J shed 0 bases, with 7 bases lying between them. From germline, CDR1 is GTSNPN and CDR2 SVGIG (reference sequence). This CDR3 reads CASDYSGANVLTF. Written as DNA, the CDR3 is TGTGCCTCAGACTACTCTGGGGCCAACGTCCTGACTTTC.

This sequence joins TRBV7-2 and TRBJ2-1; 7 bases are a match to TRBD2. V shed 7 bases, J shed 7 bases, and the junction held 7 bases outside the gene matches. Germline V gene data show CDR1 as SGHTA and CDR2 as FQGNSA. The CDR3 runs 13 residues. This CDR3 is CASNWGGGNEQFF. The CDR3 DNA sequence: TGTGCCAGCAATTGGGGGGGAGGGAATGAGCAGTTCTTC.

V usage is TRBV9 and J usage is TRBJ1-2; possibly TRBD1 for D (6 bases). The V end lost 3 bases, the J end lost 4 bases, and 10 bases lay between the germline ends. Per the germline V gene, CDR1 is SGDLS and CDR2 is YYNGEE. The CDR3 is 13 residues long. CDR3 sequence: CASSADSLYGYTF. DNA for the CDR3: TGTGCCAGCAGCGCGGACAGCCTCTATGGCTACACCTTC.

The CDR3 region is CASSTSGGSTYEQYF. CDR3 nucleotide sequence: TGTGCCAGTAGTACGAGCGGGGGTTCAACCTACGAGCAGTACTTC. The chain carries TRBV19 and TRBJ2-7; 8 bases match TRBD2. Looked up from germline, CDR1 is LNHDA and CDR2 is SQIVND (reference sequence). The CDR3 is 15 residues long. After removal of 4 bases from V and 2 bases from J, the junction contained 7 bases not matched to a gene.

The V call is TRBV28, the J call TRBJ2-2; no definite D call. Germline CDR1 reads MDHEN; CDR2 reads SYDVKM. Trimming removed 1 base from V and 4 bases from J, with 4 bases in between. CDR3 length equals 13 residues. CDR3 in DNA: TGTGCCAGCAGTTTATCCGTCACCGGGGAGCTGTTTTTT. This sequence encodes CASSLSVTGELFF.

The chain is built from TRBV6-5 and TRBJ2-7, with D maybe TRBD2 (6 bases). The CDR3 is 15 residues long. Deletions cut 2 bases from V and 3 bases from J, with 14 bases between. Germline values: CDR1 MNHEY, CDR2 SVGAGI. In DNA form, the CDR3 reads TGTGCCAGCAGTTACGGAGGGGTAGGTGTCTACGAGCAGTACTTC. Encoded protein: CASSYGGVGVYEQYF.

V is TRBV2 and J is TRBJ1-1; perhaps TRBD1 as D (5 bases). The V gene lost 6 bases and the J gene lost 3 bases, with 8 bases spanning the gap. Germline V gives CDR1 SNHLY, CDR2 FYNNEI. This CDR3 contains 12 residues. CDR3 bases: TGTGCCAGCAGGATACAGGACACTGAAGCTTTCTTT. As protein: CASRIQDTEAFF.

The genes are TRBV7-3 and TRBJ2-1; 10 nucleotides agree with TRBD2. The CDR3 has 15 residues. CDR1 and CDR2 from the germline V gene are SGHTA and FQGTGA. V lost 5 bases to trimming and J lost 6 bases; unmatched junction nucleotides: 7. CDR3 DNA: TGTGCCAGCAGCCCCCGACTAGCGGGTCGCAATGAGCAGTTCTTC. Amino acid sequence: CASSPRLAGRNEQFF.

This clone was detected a few times. V and J are TRBV10-2 and TRBJ2-3; a possible D gene is TRBD2 (5 bases). Germline CDR1 WSHSY, CDR2 SAAADI. Trimming left V 3 bases short and J 1 base short, with 11 bases between. This CDR3 contains 15 residues. The CDR3 DNA is TGCGCCAGCAGTGAACGGGGAGTAGGCACAGATACGCAGTATTTT. Translated: CASSERGVGTDTQYF.

This chain joins TRBV19 and TRBJ1-2; D perhaps matches TRBD1 (5 bases). V was shortened by 5 bases and J by 4 bases, with 11 bases between the two germline ends. Germline V lookup: CDR1 LNHDA, CDR2 SQIVND (reference sequence). The CDR3 runs to 13 residues. The CDR3 sequence: CASSQGSLYGYTF. The CDR3 nucleotides are TGTGCCAGTAGTCAGGGTAGTCTCTATGGCTACACCTTC.

CDR3 bases: TGTGCCAGCAGCTTAGTAGGTAGCAGGGGTAACGGCGGTGAGCAGTTCTTC. It is translated as CASSLVGSRGNGGEQFF. J is TRBJ2-1 and V is TRBV7-9; possible D gene TRBD1, 6 bases. The length of the CDR3 is 17 residues. The V end lost 1 base, the J end lost 9 bases, and 22 bases lay between the germline ends. Germline loops: CDR1 SEHNR, CDR2 FQNEAQ (reference sequence).

The J gene is TRBJ2-1, the V gene TRBV25-1, with 13 bases aligning to TRBD2. The CDR3 has 16 residues. Germline CDR1 reads MGHDK; CDR2 reads SYGVNS. V lost 4 bases, J lost 1 base, and 1 base stayed unmatched. The CDR3 nucleotides read TGTGCCAGCAGTGGGACTAGCGGGAGTTCCTACAATGAGCAGTTCTTC. It is translated as CASSGTSGSSYNEQFF.

The V gene is TRBV15, the J gene TRBJ2-1; tentative D call: TRBD2 (6 bases). Germline CDR1 is LNHNV and CDR2 is YYDKDF (reference sequence). This CDR3 is 17 amino acids long. Trimming left V 3 bases short and J 0 bases short, with 15 bases between. The CDR3 spells CATSSRGVASSYNEQFF. The CDR3 DNA follows: TGTGCCACCAGCAGTCGCGGGGTCGCCAGCTCCTACAATGAGCAGTTCTTC.

The chain has TRBV5-1 and TRBJ2-3, with D possibly TRBD1 on 7 matching bases. The V end was cut by 4 bases, the J end by 0 bases, with 18 bases between. The CDR3 is 17 amino acids. CDR1 is SGHRS and CDR2 is YFSETQ in the germline V gene. In nucleotides, the CDR3 is TGCGCCAGCAGCCCGAACCCGACAGGGACTAGCACAGATACGCAGTATTTT. It codes for CASSPNPTGTSTDTQYF.

The count of this clone is one. The rearrangement uses TRBV2 and TRBJ2-7, with 9 bases matching TRBD2. The CDR3 length is 15 residues. The V gene's germline CDR1 is SNHLY and CDR2 FYNNEI. V lost 3 bases, J lost 3 bases, and 6 bases stayed unmatched. The CDR3 loop is CASSDPGLAFYEQYF. CDR3 sequence (DNA): TGTGCCAGCAGTGATCCGGGACTAGCCTTCTACGAGCAGTACTTC.

The rearrangement uses TRBV5-1 and TRBJ2-3, with D unclear. V gave up 1 base and J gave up 5 bases, with 14 bases separating them. The CDR3 length is 15 residues. CDR1 SGHRS and CDR2 YFSETQ come from the germline V gene. CDR3 residues: CASSLFERQRDTQYF. CDR3 nucleotides: TGCGCCAGCAGCTTGTTCGAGAGGCAGAGAGATACGCAGTATTTT.

The chain has TRBV6-5 and TRBJ2-3; 7 positions agree with TRBD2. V lost 6 bases to trimming and J lost 5 bases; unmatched junction nucleotides: 8. The germline V gene has CDR1 MNHEY and CDR2 SVGAGI. CDR3 length: 14 residues. The CDR3 sequence is CASSRSWEGDTQYF. DNA of the CDR3: TGTGCCAGCAGCCGATCTTGGGAGGGAGATACGCAGTATTTT.

This clone was counted between two and nine times. CDR3 nucleotide sequence: TGTGCCAGCAGCTTGGACGGAGGACTCCGGACCCAGTACTTC. Amino acids: CASSLDGGLRTQYF. The V call is TRBV7-2, the J call TRBJ2-5; possible D gene TRBD2, 5 bases. V lost 3 bases to trimming and J lost 7 bases, with 15 bases between them. The CDR3 is 14 amino acids. CDR1 and CDR2 from the germline V gene are SGHTA and FQGNSA. The full variable domain, in which reference TRBV7-2 and TRBJ2-5 provide the parts outside the CDR3, is GAGVSQSPSNKVTEKGKDVELRCDPISGHTALYWYRQSLGQGLEFLIYFQGNSAPDKSGLPSDRFSAERTGGSVSTLTIQRTQQEDSAVYLCASSLDGGLRTQYFGPGTRLLVL.

This chain links TRBV5-1 with TRBJ2-1, with TRBD1 matching over 9 bases. Germline CDR1 is SGHRS and CDR2 is YFSETQ. The CDR3 is made up of 17 amino acids. V shed 1 base, J shed 6 bases, and the junction held 11 bases outside the gene matches. CDR3 loop: CASSLFPPGQGSNEQFF. The CDR3 DNA sequence: TGCGCCAGCAGCTTGTTCCCCCCGGGACAGGGTAGCAATGAGCAGTTCTTC.

V gene TRBV29-1 combines with J gene TRBJ2-7; 10 nucleotides align to TRBD2. The V and J ends lost 7 bases and 2 bases, in that order; junction bases with no gene match: 11. Germline V gives CDR1 SQVTM, CDR2 ANQGSEA. The CDR3 sequence is 15 residues long. The DNA of the CDR3 is TGCAGCGCTATTAGAAGGACTAGCGGACCCTACGAGCAGTACTTC. Translating it yields CSAIRRTSGPYEQYF.

The V and J genes are TRBV9 and TRBJ2-7; 7 bases match TRBD2. In germline, CDR1 is SGDLS, CDR2 YYNGEE. The V gene end was trimmed by 1 base and the J gene end by 6 bases; junction bases not matched to a gene: 1. This CDR3 contains 12 residues. Here the CDR3 reads CASSVWEGEQYF. The CDR3 DNA is TGTGCCAGCAGCGTATGGGAGGGCGAGCAGTACTTC.

The CDR3 spells CAWGTGGNHGYTF. The CDR3 DNA sequence: TGTGCCTGGGGGACAGGGGGCAACCATGGCTACACCTTC. The J gene is TRBJ1-2, the V gene TRBV30; 12 bases are shared with TRBD1. Germline assignment: CDR1 GTSNPN and CDR2 SVGIG (reference sequence). The CDR3 runs to 13 residues. The trim removed 5 bases at V and 6 bases at J, leaving 4 bases unmatched.

The gene calls are TRBV6-4 and TRBJ1-1; no clear D. V was shortened by 3 bases and J by 0 bases, with 11 bases between the two germline ends. CDR3 length: 15 residues. CDR1 and CDR2 from the germline V gene are MRHNA and SNTAGT. Here the CDR3 DNA reads TGTGCCAGCAGTGAGGGCCCCAACATGAACACTGAAGCTTTCTTT. Amino acids: CASSEGPNMNTEAFF.

The chain links TRBV7-8 to TRBJ2-7; 7 nucleotides align to TRBD1. Germline V lookup: CDR1 SGHVS, CDR2 FQNEAQ. J gave up 1 base and V 3 bases, and 9 bases lay outside the gene matches. The CDR3 length is 16 residues. CDR3 in DNA: TGTGCCAGCAGCTTCCCCAGGGGGTCCGGGTCCTACGAGCAGTACTTC. Amino acid sequence: CASSFPRGSGSYEQYF.